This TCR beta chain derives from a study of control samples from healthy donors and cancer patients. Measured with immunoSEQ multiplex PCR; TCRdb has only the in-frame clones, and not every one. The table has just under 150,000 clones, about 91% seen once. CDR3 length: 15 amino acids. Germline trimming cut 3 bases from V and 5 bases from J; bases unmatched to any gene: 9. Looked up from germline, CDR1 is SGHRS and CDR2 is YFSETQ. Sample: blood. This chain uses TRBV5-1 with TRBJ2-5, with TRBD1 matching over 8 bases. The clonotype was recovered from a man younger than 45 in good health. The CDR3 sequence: CASSWLDRVRETQYF. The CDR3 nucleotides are TGCGCCAGCAGCTGGTTGGACAGGGTCAGGGAGACCCAGTACTTC.